Relative to its sample, the clone carrying this T cell receptor (beta chain) is medium-sized. Antigen specificity is unknown. The Oncomine TCR Beta short-read assay was applied to DNA of cultured CD4+ T cells. TCRdb itself ran the PCR reads through MiXCR, one entry per CDR3 protein. The repertoire holds some 7,000 distinct CDR3 sequences, approximately 45% seen once, with roughly two fifths in the top ten. Between the trimmed V and J ends, which lost 4 bases and 9 bases, there was a span of 8 bases. CDR1 and CDR2 from the germline V gene are SGHRS and YFSETQ. CDR3 size: 10 residues. Specified treatment: approximately nine-day PBMC culture with coronavirus spike peptide pools or control peptides (ViraFEST assay). The collection of CD4+ T cells from the unexposed donor took place before the COVID-19 pandemic (2011-2018). The data stem from a study of vaccination and CD4 T cells after COVID-19.

The rearrangement joins TRBV5-1 to TRBJ2-7; D not certain. This clonotype was obtained from a human donor in good health. Material for sequencing was CD4+ T cells from blood, cultured in vitro. CDR3 region: CASSPSLQYF. The DNA of the CDR3 is TGCGCCAGCAGCCCCTCTCTGCAGTACTTC.